The clone carrying this T cell receptor beta chain has a handful of counts. This entry comes from a study of blood T cells in healthy people across ages. The CDR3 runs 20 residues. Germline assignment: CDR1 MNHNS and CDR2 SASEGT. Through a sample-barcoded 5' primer and a J-beta primer mix, a second PCR was run for roughly 6 to 12 cycles. TCRdb recomputed calls from the 5' RACE reads with MiXCR, one row per CDR3 protein. The data show 1.5 million or so distinct CDR3 sequences, with around 42% seen just once and 7.9% held by the top ten. This TCR was recovered from a woman aged 18 to 35 in good health. The chain carries TRBV6-1 and TRBJ2-4, with 9 bases that match TRBD2. The J call may be faulty, since TRBJ2-7 better matches the DNA end. The sequencing input was blood. Written as DNA, the CDR3 is TGTGCCAGCAGGCCTCCTCTCGGCAGGATGACTAGCGGTCTCTCCTACGAGCAGTACTTC. Amino acids: CASRPPLGRMTSGLSYEQYF.